This TCR beta chain originates from a study of T cell responses to AZD1222 COVID-19 vaccine. The study's findings and limits: A mostly white British donor set with more females was recruited, and clonal diversity was possibly underestimated. Regions left unmutated in variants are reportedly the target of nearly half of spike-specific TCRs. At baseline, just a handful of AZD1222 recipients tested seropositive. Repertoire samples came only from after the peak T cell response.

Only in-frame clones appear in the TCRdb table, and some are missing; sequencing was by immunoSEQ multiplex PCR. The data contain roughly 180,000 clones, around 93% of them singletons. As to this clone: The antigen is undetermined.

Germline V gives CDR1 SGHVS, CDR2 FQNEAQ. Trimming cost V 5 bases and J 6 bases; bases outside gene matches: 13. The CDR3 extends over 16 amino acids. Sequenced material: peripheral blood, taken on day 0 of AZD1222 vaccination. The rearrangement uses TRBV7-8 and TRBJ1-2, with 9 nucleotides matching TRBD1. The clonotype originates from an adult in good health. For the CDR3, the DNA is TGTGCCAGCAGCCTCCTGGACAGGGGAGAAAAAAATGGCTACACCTTC. This encodes CASSLLDRGEKNGYTF.